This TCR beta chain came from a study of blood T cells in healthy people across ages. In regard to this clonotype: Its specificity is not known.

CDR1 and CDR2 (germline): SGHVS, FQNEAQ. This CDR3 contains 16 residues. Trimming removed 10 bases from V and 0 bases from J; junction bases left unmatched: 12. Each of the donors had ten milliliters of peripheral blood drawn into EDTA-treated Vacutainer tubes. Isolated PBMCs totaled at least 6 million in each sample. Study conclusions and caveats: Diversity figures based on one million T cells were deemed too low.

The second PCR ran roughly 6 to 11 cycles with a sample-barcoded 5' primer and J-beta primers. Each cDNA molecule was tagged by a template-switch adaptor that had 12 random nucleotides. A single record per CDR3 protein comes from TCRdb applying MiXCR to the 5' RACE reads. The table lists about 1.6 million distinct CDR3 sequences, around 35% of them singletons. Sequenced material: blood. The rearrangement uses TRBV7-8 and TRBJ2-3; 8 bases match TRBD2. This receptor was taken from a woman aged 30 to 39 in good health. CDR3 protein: CATQGLASGSTDTQYF. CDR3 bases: TGTGCCACCCAGGGTTTGGCTAGCGGGAGCACAGATACGCAGTATTTT. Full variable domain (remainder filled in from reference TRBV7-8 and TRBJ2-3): GAGVSQSPRYKVAKRGQDVALRCDPISGHVSLFWYQQALGQGPEFLTYFQNEAQLDKSGLPSDRFFAERPEGSVSTLKIQRTQQEDSAVYLCATQGLASGSTDTQYFGPGTRLTVL.